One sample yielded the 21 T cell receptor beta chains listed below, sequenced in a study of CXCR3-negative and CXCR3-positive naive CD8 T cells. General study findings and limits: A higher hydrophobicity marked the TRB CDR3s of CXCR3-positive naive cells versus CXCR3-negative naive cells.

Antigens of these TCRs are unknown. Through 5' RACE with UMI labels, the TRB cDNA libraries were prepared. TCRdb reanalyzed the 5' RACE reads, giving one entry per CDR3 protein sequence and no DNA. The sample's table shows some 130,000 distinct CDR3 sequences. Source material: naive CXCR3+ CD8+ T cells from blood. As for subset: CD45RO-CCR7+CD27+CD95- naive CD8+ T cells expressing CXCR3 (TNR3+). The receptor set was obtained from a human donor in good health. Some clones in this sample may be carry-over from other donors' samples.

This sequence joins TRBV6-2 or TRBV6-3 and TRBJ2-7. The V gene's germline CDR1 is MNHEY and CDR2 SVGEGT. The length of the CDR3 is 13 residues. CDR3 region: CASSYSSPYEQYF.

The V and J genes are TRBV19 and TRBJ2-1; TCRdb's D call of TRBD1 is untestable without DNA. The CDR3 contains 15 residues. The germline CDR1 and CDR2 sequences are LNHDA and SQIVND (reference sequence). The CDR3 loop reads CASSMWGTDYNEQFF.

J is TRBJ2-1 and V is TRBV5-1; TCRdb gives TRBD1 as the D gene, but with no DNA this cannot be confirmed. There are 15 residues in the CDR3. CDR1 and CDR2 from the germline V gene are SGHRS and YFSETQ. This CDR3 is CASRGTGSSYNEQFF.

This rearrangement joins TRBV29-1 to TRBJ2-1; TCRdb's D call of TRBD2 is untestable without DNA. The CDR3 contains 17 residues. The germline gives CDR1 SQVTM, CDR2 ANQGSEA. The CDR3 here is CSVGLAGGTSSYNEQFF.

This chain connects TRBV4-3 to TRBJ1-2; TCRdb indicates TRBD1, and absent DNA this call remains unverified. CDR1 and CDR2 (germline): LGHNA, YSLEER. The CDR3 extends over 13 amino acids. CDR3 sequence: CASSQVETGGYTF.

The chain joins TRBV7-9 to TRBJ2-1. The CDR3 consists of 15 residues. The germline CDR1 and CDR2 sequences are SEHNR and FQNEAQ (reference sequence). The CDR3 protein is CASSLAGSSYNEQFF.

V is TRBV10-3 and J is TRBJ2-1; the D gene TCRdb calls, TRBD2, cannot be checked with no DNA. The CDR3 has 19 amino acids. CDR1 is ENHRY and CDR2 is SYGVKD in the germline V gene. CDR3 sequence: CAISESKVNTRDSYNEQFF.

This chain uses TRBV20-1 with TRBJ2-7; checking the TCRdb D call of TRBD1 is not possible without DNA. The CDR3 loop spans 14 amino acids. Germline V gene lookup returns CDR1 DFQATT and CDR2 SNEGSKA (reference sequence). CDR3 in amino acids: CSAYPPDRAYEQYF.

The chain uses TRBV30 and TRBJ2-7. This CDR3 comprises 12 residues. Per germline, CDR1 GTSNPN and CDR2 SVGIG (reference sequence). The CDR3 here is CAWIDVKDEQYF.

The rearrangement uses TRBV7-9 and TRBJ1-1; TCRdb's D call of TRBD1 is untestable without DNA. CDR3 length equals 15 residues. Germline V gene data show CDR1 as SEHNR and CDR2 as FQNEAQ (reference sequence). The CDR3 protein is CASSSTTDMNTEAFF. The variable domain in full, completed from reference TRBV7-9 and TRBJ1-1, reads DTGVSQNPRHKITKRGQNVTFRCDPISEHNRLYWYRQTLGQGPEFLTYFQNEAQLEKSRLLSDRFSAERPKGSFSTLEIQRTEQGDSAMYLCASSSTTDMNTEAFFGQGTRLTVV.

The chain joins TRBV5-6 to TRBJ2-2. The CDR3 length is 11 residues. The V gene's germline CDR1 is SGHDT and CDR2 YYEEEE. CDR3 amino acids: CASILTGELFF.

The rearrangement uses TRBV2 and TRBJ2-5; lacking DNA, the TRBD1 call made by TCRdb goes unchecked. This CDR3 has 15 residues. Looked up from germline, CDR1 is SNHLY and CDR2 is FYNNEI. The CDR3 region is CASSEWDSPQETQYF.

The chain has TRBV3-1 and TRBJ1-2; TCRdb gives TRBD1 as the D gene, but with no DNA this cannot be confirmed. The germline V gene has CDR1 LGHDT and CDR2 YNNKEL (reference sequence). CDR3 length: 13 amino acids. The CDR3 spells CASSPSTGGGYTF.

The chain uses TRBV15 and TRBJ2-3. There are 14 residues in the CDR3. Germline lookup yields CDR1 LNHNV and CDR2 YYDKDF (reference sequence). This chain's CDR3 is CATSRDLGTDTQYF.

The CDR3 is CSVEQGYQETQYF. This chain joins TRBV29-1 and TRBJ2-5. The CDR3 sequence is 13 residues long. From germline, CDR1 is SQVTM and CDR2 ANQGSEA.

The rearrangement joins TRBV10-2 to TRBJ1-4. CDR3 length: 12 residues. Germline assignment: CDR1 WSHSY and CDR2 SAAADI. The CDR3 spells CASGEPYEKLFF.

CDR3 loop: CASLTDNTEAFF. This rearrangement joins TRBV7-6 to TRBJ1-1. This CDR3 comprises 12 residues. Germline V gives CDR1 SGHVS, CDR2 FNYEAQ.

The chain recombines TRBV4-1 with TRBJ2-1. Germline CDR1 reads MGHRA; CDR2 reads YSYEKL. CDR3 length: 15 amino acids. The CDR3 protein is CASSQDYPHVDEQFF.

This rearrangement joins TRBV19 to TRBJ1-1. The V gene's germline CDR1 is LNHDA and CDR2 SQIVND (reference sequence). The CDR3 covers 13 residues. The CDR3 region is CASSISGNTEAFF.

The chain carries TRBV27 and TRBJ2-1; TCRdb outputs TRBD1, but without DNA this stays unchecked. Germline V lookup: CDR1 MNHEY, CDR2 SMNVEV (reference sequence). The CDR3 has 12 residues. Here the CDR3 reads CASRPRDGEQFF.

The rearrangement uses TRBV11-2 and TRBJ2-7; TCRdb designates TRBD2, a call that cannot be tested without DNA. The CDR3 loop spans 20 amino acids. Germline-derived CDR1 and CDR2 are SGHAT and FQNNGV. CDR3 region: CASSLVEGMIAGVMSYEQYF.